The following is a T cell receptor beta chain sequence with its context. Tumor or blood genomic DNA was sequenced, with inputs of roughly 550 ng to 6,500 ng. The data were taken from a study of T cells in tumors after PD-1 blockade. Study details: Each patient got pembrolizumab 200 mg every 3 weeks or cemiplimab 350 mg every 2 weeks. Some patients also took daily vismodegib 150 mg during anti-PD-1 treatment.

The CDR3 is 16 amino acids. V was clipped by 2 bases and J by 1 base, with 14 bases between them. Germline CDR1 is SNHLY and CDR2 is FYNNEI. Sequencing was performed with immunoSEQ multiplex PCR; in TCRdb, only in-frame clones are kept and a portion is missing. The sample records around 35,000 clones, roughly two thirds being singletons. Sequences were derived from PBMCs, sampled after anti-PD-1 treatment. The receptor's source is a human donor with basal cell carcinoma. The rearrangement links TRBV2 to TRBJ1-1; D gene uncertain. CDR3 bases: TGTGCCAGCAGTGAATCGGTCAACCGCTGGAACACTGAAGCTTTCTTT. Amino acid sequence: CASSESVNRWNTEAFF.